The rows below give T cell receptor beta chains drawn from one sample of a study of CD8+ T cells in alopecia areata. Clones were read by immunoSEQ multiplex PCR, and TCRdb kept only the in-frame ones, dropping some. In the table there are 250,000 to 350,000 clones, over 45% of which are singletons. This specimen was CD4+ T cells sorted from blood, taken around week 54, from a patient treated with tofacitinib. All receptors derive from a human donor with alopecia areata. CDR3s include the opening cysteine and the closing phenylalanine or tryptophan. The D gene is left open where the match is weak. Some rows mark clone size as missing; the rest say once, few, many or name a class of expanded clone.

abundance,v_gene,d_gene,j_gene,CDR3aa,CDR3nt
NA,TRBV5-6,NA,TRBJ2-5,CASSFGGVGTQYF,TGTGCCAGCAGCTTCGGGGGCGTGGGGACCCAGTACTTC
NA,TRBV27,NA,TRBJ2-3,CASSFTLSTDTQYF,TGTGCCAGCAGTTTTACGCTCAGCACAGATACGCAGTATTTT
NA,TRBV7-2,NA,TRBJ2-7,CASSLGPGVAYEQYF,TGTGCCAGCAGCTTAGGGCCGGGGGTCGCATACGAGCAGTACTTC
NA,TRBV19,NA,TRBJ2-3,CASSLQGFTDTQYF,TGTGCCAGTAGCCTACAGGGTTTCACAGATACGCAGTATTTT
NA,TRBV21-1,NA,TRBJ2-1,CASTLDRISGEMGEQFF,TGTGCCAGCACCCTAGATCGGATTAGCGGGGAAATGGGTGAGCAGTTCTTC
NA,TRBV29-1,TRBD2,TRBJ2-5,CSVGTSGQETQYF,TGCAGCGTTGGGACTAGCGGACAAGAGACCCAGTACTTC
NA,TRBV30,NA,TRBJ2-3,CARGSSTDTQYF,TGTGCCCGAGGGAGTTCCACAGATACGCAGTATTTT
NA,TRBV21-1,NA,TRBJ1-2,CASPRADRRVPYGYTF,TGTGCCAGCCCTAGGGCGGACAGGAGGGTCCCCTATGGCTACACCTTC
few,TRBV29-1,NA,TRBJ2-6,CSVEGGAGANVLTF,TGCAGCGTTGAAGGAGGGGCTGGGGCCAACGTCCTGACTTTC
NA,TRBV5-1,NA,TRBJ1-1,CASSPLTENTEAFF,TGCGCCAGCAGCCCCTTGACAGAGAACACTGAAGCTTTCTTT
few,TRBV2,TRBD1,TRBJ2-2,CASDRDAGELFF,TGTGCCAGCGACAGGGACGCCGGGGAGCTGTTTTTT
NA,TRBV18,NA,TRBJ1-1,CASSRSRDTEAFF,TGTGCCAGCTCACGGTCCAGGGACACTGAAGCTTTCTTT
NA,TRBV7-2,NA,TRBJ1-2,CASSHLQDRLYGYTF,TGTGCCAGCAGCCACCTTCAGGACCGACTCTATGGCTACACCTTC
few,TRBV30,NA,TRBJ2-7,CAWSVAYEQYF,TGTGCCTGGAGTGTTGCCTACGAGCAGTACTTC
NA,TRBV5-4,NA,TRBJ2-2,CASVAADGELFF,TGTGCCAGCGTAGCGGCTGACGGGGAGCTGTTTTTT
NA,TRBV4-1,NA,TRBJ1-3,CASSLEPANLSGNTIYF,TGCGCCAGCAGCCTTGAGCCGGCGAACCTCTCTGGAAACACCATATATTTT
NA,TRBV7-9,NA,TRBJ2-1,CASSQPGHNEQFF,TGTGCCAGCAGCCAACCGGGGCACAATGAGCAGTTCTTC
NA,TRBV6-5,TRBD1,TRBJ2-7,CASSSGTGWEQYF,TGTGCCAGCAGTTCCGGGACAGGGTGGGAGCAGTACTTC
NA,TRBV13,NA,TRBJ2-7,CASMRQGAEQYF,TGTGCCAGCATGAGACAAGGGGCCGAGCAGTACTTC
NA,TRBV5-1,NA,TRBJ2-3,CASSFPTQGRTDTQYF,TGCGCCAGCAGCTTTCCAACACAGGGTCGGACAGATACGCAGTATTTT
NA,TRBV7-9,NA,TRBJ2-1,CASNMLLSNEQFF,TGTGCCAGCAACATGCTCCTATCGAATGAGCAGTTCTTC
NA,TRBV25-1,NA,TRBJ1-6,CASNPTSNSPLHF,TGTGCCAGCAATCCTACCTCCAATTCACCCCTCCACTTT
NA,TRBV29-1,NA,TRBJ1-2,CSVTTGSYGYTF,TGCAGCGTGACCACCGGGAGCTATGGCTACACCTTC